The rows below give T cell receptor beta chains drawn from one sample of a study of technical replicates of blood from several donors. The assay was immunoSEQ multiplex PCR, and TCRdb's table has in-frame clones only and misses some. The table has under 85,000 clones, roughly 93% seen once. What was sequenced was T cells isolated from PBMCs. All receptors come from a human donor in good health. The conserved cysteine and the conserved F or W are not part of the CDR3 here. Clone size appears in some rows only: once, few, many, or a class for an expanded clone.

v_call: TRBV6-5
j_call: TRBJ2-3
clone_size: -
cdr3_aa: ASSYSRSGSTDTQY

v_call: TRBV5-8
j_call: TRBJ2-3
clone_size: -
cdr3_aa: ASSHLAGSSTDTQY

v_call: TRBV5-4
j_call: TRBJ2-5
clone_size: -
cdr3_aa: ASSLDRGRETQY

v_call: TRBV7-6
j_call: TRBJ2-7
clone_size: -
cdr3_aa: ASSLVSGFINEQY

v_call: TRBV5-6
j_call: TRBJ1-4
clone_size: once
cdr3_aa: ASSFDRVGEKLF

v_call: TRBV6-1
j_call: TRBJ1-2
clone_size: -
cdr3_aa: ASSITGALDYGYT

v_call: TRBV19
j_call: TRBJ2-7
clone_size: -
cdr3_aa: ASSPTGIYYEQY

v_call: TRBV4-1
j_call: TRBJ1-2
clone_size: -
cdr3_aa: ASSQAQGKWDGYT

v_call: TRBV7-9
j_call: TRBJ1-4
clone_size: -
cdr3_aa: ASSSKGTGVNEKLF

v_call: TRBV28
j_call: TRBJ1-3
clone_size: -
cdr3_aa: ASSVPSLSSGNTIY

v_call: TRBV2
j_call: TRBJ1-1
clone_size: -
cdr3_aa: AKETYGTEAF

v_call: TRBV5-6
j_call: TRBJ1-2
clone_size: few
cdr3_aa: ASSFGAGYGYT

v_call: TRBV12-5
j_call: TRBJ2-2
clone_size: once
cdr3_aa: ASGLTIAGASGELF

v_call: TRBV27
j_call: TRBJ2-2
clone_size: -
cdr3_aa: ASSLYGLAGMSTGELF

v_call: TRBV9
j_call: TRBJ1-2
clone_size: once
cdr3_aa: ASSSSGASAYYGYT

v_call: TRBV11-2
j_call: TRBJ2-1
clone_size: -
cdr3_aa: ASSSSGRRHNEQF

v_call: TRBV27
j_call: TRBJ1-1
clone_size: -
cdr3_aa: ASRAIPDTEAF

v_call: TRBV29-1
j_call: TRBJ1-1
clone_size: -
cdr3_aa: SVVVVKNTEAF

v_call: TRBV6-1
j_call: TRBJ2-7
clone_size: once
cdr3_aa: ASFDSYEQY

v_call: TRBV11-3
j_call: TRBJ2-1
clone_size: -
cdr3_aa: ASSWGTSTHNEQF

v_call: TRBV20-1
j_call: TRBJ1-1
clone_size: -
cdr3_aa: SAPYTEAF

v_call: TRBV4-2
j_call: TRBJ2-7
clone_size: -
cdr3_aa: ASSQGGGTYEQY

v_call: TRBV28
j_call: TRBJ1-4
clone_size: -
cdr3_aa: ASRGGGSKTINEKLF

v_call: TRBV4-1
j_call: TRBJ2-7
clone_size: -
cdr3_aa: ASSQGSGQGSYEQY

v_call: TRBV5-6
j_call: TRBJ1-5
clone_size: -
cdr3_aa: ASSRLSNQPQH

v_call: TRBV10-3
j_call: TRBJ1-1
clone_size: -
cdr3_aa: AIGRGTEAF

v_call: TRBV27
j_call: TRBJ2-3
clone_size: -
cdr3_aa: ASSLFPSRDTQY

v_call: TRBV5-6
j_call: TRBJ2-2
clone_size: -
cdr3_aa: ASSLLAGYANTGELF

v_call: TRBV9
j_call: TRBJ1-5
clone_size: -
cdr3_aa: ASSGTDLLGPQH

v_call: TRBV5-1
j_call: TRBJ2-7
clone_size: -
cdr3_aa: ASSVGLDRAVYEQY

v_call: TRBV4-1
j_call: TRBJ1-2
clone_size: -
cdr3_aa: ASSHSGTVLYGYT

v_call: TRBV5-1
j_call: TRBJ2-1
clone_size: -
cdr3_aa: ASSLESWGDVAF

v_call: TRBV7-2
j_call: TRBJ2-6
clone_size: -
cdr3_aa: ASSRTGGANVLT

v_call: TRBV6-6
j_call: TRBJ2-7
clone_size: -
cdr3_aa: ASSYSREVPNEQY

v_call: TRBV7-9
j_call: TRBJ1-4
clone_size: -
cdr3_aa: ASSLGQTSTNEKLF

v_call: TRBV27
j_call: TRBJ2-3
clone_size: -
cdr3_aa: ASSPPSGNYTDTQY

v_call: TRBV30
j_call: TRBJ2-7
clone_size: -
cdr3_aa: AWSLTSGLAGYEQY

v_call: TRBV6-5
j_call: TRBJ1-1
clone_size: -
cdr3_aa: ASSYSIGQVVSEAF

v_call: TRBV7-8
j_call: TRBJ2-7
clone_size: -
cdr3_aa: ASSPGTSYNEQY

v_call: TRBV5-6
j_call: TRBJ1-2
clone_size: -
cdr3_aa: ASSLVRDFYGYT

v_call: TRBV5-1
j_call: TRBJ2-7
clone_size: -
cdr3_aa: ASSFRRGSMNEQY